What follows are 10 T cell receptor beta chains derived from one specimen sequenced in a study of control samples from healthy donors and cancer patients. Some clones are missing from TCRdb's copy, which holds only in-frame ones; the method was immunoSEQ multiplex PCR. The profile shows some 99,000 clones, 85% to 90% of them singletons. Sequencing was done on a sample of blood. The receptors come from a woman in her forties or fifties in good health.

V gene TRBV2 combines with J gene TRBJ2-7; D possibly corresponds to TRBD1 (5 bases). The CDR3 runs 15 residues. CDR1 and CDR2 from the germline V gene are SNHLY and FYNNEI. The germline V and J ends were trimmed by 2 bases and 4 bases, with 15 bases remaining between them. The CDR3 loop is CASSELDPRGYEQYF. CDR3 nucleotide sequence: TGTGCCAGCAGTGAACTGGACCCTAGGGGATACGAGCAGTACTTC.

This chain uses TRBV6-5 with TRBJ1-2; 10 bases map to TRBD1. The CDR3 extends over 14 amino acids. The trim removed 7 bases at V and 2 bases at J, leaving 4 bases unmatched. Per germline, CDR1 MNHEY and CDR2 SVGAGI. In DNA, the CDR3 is TGTGCCAGCAAGACAGGGGGCGGAAACTATGGCTACACCTTC. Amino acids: CASKTGGGNYGYTF.

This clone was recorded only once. CDR3 in amino acids: CASSLWGRPQHF. CDR3 nucleotide sequence: TGTGCCAGCAGCTTGTGGGGCCGGCCCCAGCATTTT. The chain is built from TRBV5-6 and TRBJ1-5; D perhaps matches TRBD1 (5 bases). Trimming pared 1 base from V and 9 bases from J, leaving 8 bases between. This CDR3 comprises 12 residues. The germline V gene has CDR1 SGHDT and CDR2 YYEEEE.

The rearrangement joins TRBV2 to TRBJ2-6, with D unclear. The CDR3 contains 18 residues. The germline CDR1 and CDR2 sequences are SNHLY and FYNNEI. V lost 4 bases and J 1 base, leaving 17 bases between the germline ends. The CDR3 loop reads CASSAQKNTESGANVLTF. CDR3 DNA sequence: TGTGCCAGCAGTGCACAAAAGAATACAGAGTCTGGGGCCAACGTCCTGACTTTC.

CDR3 nucleotide sequence: TGTGCCAGCAGTTTTGGGGGGACCGATGAGCAGTTCTTC. Amino acid sequence: CASSFGGTDEQFF. J is TRBJ2-1 and V is TRBV28, with D possibly matching TRBD2 (6 bases). This CDR3 region has 13 residues. Germline V gene sequence: CDR1 MDHEN, CDR2 SYDVKM. Between the trimmed V and J ends, which lost 3 bases and 8 bases, there was a span of 11 bases. The entire variable domain, with the rest obtained from reference TRBV28 and TRBJ2-1, is as follows: DVKVTQSSRYLVKRTGEKVFLECVQDMDHENMFWYRQDPGLGLRLIYFSYDVKMKEKGDIPEGYSVSREKKERFSLILESASTNQTSMYLCASSFGGTDEQFFGPGTRLTVL.

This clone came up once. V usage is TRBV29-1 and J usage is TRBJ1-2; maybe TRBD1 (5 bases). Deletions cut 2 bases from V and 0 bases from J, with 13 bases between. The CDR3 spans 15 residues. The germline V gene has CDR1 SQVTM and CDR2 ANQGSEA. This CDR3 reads CSVESPGGSNYGYTF. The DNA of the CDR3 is TGCAGCGTTGAAAGTCCCGGGGGGTCTAACTATGGCTACACCTTC.

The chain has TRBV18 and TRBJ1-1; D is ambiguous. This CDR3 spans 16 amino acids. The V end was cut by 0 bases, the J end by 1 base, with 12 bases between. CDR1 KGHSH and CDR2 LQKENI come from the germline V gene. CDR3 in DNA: TGTGCCAGCTCACCACCGTCGGCCCGGCAGAACACTGAAGCTTTCTTT. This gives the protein CASSPPSARQNTEAFF.

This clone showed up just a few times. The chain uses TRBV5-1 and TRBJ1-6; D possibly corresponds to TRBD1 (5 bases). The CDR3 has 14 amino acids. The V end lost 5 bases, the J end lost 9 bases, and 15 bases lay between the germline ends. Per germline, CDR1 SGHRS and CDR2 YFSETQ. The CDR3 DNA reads TGCGCCAGCAGGGAGGGGACGGCCCTTTCACCCCTCCACTTT. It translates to CASREGTALSPLHF.

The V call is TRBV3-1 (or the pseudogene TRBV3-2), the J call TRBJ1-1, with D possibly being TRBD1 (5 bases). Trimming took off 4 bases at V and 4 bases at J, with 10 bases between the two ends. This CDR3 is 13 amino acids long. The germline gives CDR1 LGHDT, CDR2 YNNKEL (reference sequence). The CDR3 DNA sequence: TGTGCCAGCAGCCTAGGCCAGGGCACTGAAGCTTTCTTT. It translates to CASSLGQGTEAFF.

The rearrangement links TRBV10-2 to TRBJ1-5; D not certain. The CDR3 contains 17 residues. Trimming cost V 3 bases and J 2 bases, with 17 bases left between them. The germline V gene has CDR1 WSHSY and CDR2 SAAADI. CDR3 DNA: TGCGCCAGCAGTGAATTGGCAGGCCGGCGGGGCAATCAGCCCCAGCATTTT. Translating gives CASSELAGRRGNQPQHF.